This TCR beta chain was recorded in a study of cytomegalovirus exposure and HLA in healthy donors. Study overall: Early on, a data release was issued that held 65 million to 100 million unique TCRs from HLA-typed donors. Study observations and caveats: Sequencing likely caused a cluster of highly shared sequence variants. In vitro data verified a few CMV-associated chains as specific for CMV antigens. Fewer N-insertions than the approximately 700-donor mean were reportedly shown by an Asian-associated ancestry cluster in a later analysis.

The CDR3 runs 14 residues. V lost 3 bases and J 0 bases, leaving 8 bases between the germline ends. Germline V gene lookup returns CDR1 KGHSH and CDR2 LQKENI. Primers included in the PCR were 60 Vbeta and 13 Jbeta primers. Libraries were prepared by immunoSEQ multiplex PCR; TCRdb keeps only in-frame clonotypes and omits some of them. The table includes some 110,000 clones, about 75% detected once. A word on this clone: Its antigen is not identified.

This chain uses TRBV18 with TRBJ1-2; D unresolved. Sample: PBMCs. The sequence was collected from a man in his fifties or sixties in good health and CMV-seropositive. The chain's CDR3 is CASSPGEANYGYTF. As DNA, the CDR3 is TGTGCCAGCTCACCCGGGGAGGCTAACTATGGCTACACCTTC.